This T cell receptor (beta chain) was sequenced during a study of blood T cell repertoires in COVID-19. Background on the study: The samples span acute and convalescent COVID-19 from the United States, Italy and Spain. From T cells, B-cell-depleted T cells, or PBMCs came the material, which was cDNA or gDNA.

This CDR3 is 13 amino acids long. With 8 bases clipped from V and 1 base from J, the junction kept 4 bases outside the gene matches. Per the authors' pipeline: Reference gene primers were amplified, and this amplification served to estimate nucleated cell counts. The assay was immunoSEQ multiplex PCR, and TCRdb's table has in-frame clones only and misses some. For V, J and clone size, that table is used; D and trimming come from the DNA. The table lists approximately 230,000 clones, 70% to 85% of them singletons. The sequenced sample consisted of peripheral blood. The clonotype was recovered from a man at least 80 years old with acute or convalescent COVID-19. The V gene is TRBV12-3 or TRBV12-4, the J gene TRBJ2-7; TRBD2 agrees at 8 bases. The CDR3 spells CASSRGGSYEQYF. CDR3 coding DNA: TGTGCCAGCTCTCGGGGGGGTTCCTACGAGCAGTACTTC.